The T cell receptor beta chain under discussion was sequenced for a study of early T cells in non-severe SARS-CoV-2 infection. Unique molecular identifier tags were affixed to discrete cDNA molecules. TCRdb fed the 5' RACE reads into MiXCR, producing one record per CDR3 protein. This table has about 97,000 distinct CDR3 sequences, roughly 9.6% appearing once. This clonotype was seen only a few times. Germline-derived CDR1 and CDR2 are SQVTM and ANQGSEA. V shed 2 bases and J shed 5 bases, with 6 bases lying between them. The CDR3 runs 11 residues. The gene calls are TRBV29-1 and TRBJ2-5; D is ambiguous. This material consisted of whole blood, taken at baseline. This TCR was recovered from an adult who was a healthcare worker with PCR-confirmed SARS-CoV-2 infection or an uninfected control (not recorded which). CDR3 amino acids: CSVEIGETQYF. The CDR3 coding sequence is TGCAGCGTTGAAATTGGTGAGACCCAGTACTTC.